The source of this T cell receptor beta chain is a study of cytomegalovirus exposure and HLA in healthy donors. Study-level background: Among the 398 donors who were genotyped, about 84% fell in the genetic ancestry cluster that is associated with self-reported Caucasian donors. Findings and limits, study-wide: It emerged from a later analysis that several of the most significant clusters appeared to be linked to common viral pathogens.

For this clone: Its specificity is unknown.

Trimming stripped 4 bases from V and 6 bases from J, with 12 bases between. The CDR3 runs to 13 residues. Germline V CDR1 and CDR2: KGHSH, LQKENI. The PCR employed 60 Vbeta primers together with 13 Jbeta primers. Clones were sequenced by immunoSEQ multiplex PCR, and TCRdb holds only the in-frame ones, with some missing. Counted here are some 180,000 clones, 75% to 85% occurring once; the ten biggest clones make up about 1.5%. This clonotype originated in a man aged 18-30 years in good health and CMV-seronegative. The chain joins TRBV18 to TRBJ1-2; possible D gene TRBD1, 5 bases. Sequencing used PBMCs. The CDR3 DNA reads as TGTGCCAGCTCACAAACCACGGGGGATGGCTACACCTTC. Amino acids: CASSQTTGDGYTF.